Presented here are 30 T cell receptor beta chains from one specimen sequenced in a study of blood T cell repertoires in COVID-19. TCRdb keeps only in-frame clones here, not all; method: immunoSEQ multiplex PCR. The sample includes about 140,000 clones, 65% to 90% seen only once; the top ten take about 9.4%. Sequenced: peripheral blood. The receptors were gathered from a man in his sixties with active or convalescent COVID-19.

V usage is TRBV5-5 and J usage is TRBJ1-5, with 7 bases fitting TRBD1. Germline CDR1 reads SGHKS; CDR2 reads YYEKEE (reference sequence). Unmatched junction bases numbered 6, after V lost 1 base and J lost 5 bases. This CDR3 comprises 15 residues. For the CDR3, the DNA is TGTGCCAGCAGCTTGTGGGGTGACAGGGATCAGCCCCAGCATTTT. It translates to CASSLWGDRDQPQHF.

V usage is TRBV6-2 or TRBV6-3 and J usage is TRBJ2-1; TRBD2 matches 10 bases. Germline V gene data show CDR1 as MNHEY and CDR2 as SVGEGT. This CDR3 has 17 amino acids. V was pared by 2 bases and J by 14 bases, with 18 bases of the junction left unmatched. CDR3 nucleotides: TGTGCCAGCAGTTACCATCTCACTAGCGGGGCCCCCGGTGTTGAGTTCTTC. This encodes CASSYHLTSGAPGVEFF.

The J gene is TRBJ2-3, the V gene TRBV9; the match to TRBD1 covers 9 bases. The ends lost 4 bases at V and 0 bases at J; junction bases unmatched: 12. The CDR3 runs to 18 residues. Germline V gene lookup returns CDR1 SGDLS and CDR2 YYNGEE. The CDR3 reads CASSPRGGQGVSTDTQYF. The CDR3 DNA sequence: TGTGCCAGCAGCCCACGAGGGGGACAGGGCGTAAGCACAGATACGCAGTATTTT.

V usage is TRBV5-1 and J usage is TRBJ2-1, with 7 positions matching TRBD2. This CDR3 comprises 16 residues. V lost 0 bases and J lost 8; bases outside the gene matches: 11. Germline lookup yields CDR1 SGHRS and CDR2 YFSETQ. The DNA for the CDR3 is TGCGCCAGCAGCTTGGACTCTGGCGGGAGAGGTGATGAGCAGTTCTTC. Amino acids: CASSLDSGGRGDEQFF.

The CDR3 nucleotides are TGTGCCAGCAGTGCCGTAGGGGGCGGCTACACCTTC. This gives the protein CASSAVGGGYTF. The chain couples TRBV6-4 to TRBJ1-2, with 7 bases identical to TRBD1. Trimming at V came to 4 bases and at J to 8 bases, leaving 4 bases not matched to a gene. CDR1 is MRHNA and CDR2 is SNTAGT in the germline V gene. CDR3 length: 12 residues.

V and J are TRBV7-9 and TRBJ1-1; possibly TRBD1 for D (6 bases). The germline V and J ends were trimmed by 6 bases and 1 base, with 12 bases remaining between them. The germline V gene has CDR1 SEHNR and CDR2 FQNEAQ (reference sequence). The CDR3 length is 14 residues. This CDR3 reads CASRPGQSNTEAFF. The CDR3 nucleotides are TGTGCCAGCAGACCAGGACAGTCGAACACTGAAGCTTTCTTT.

The chain combines TRBV15 with TRBJ1-2; weak D call: TRBD1 (6 bases). The CDR3 is made up of 14 amino acids. V lost 6 bases and J 0 bases, leaving 11 bases between the germline ends. Germline V lookup: CDR1 LNHNV, CDR2 YYDKDF (reference sequence). CDR3 amino acids: CATRSGTTNYGYTF. CDR3 bases: TGTGCCACCAGGAGCGGGACAACTAACTATGGCTACACCTTC. Filled out from reference TRBV15 and TRBJ1-2, the complete variable domain reads DAMVIQNPRYQVTQFGKPVTLSCSQTLNHNVMYWYQQKSSQAPKLLFHYYDKDFNNEADTPDNFQSRRPNTSFCFLDIRSPGLGDTAMYLCATRSGTTNYGYTFGSGTRLTVV.

The chain employs TRBV6-5 and TRBJ1-5; 8 bases match TRBD1. Germline values: CDR1 MNHEY, CDR2 SVGAGI. The CDR3 runs to 15 residues. The trim removed 0 bases at V and 4 bases at J, leaving 2 bases unmatched. The DNA of the CDR3 is TGTGCCAGCAGTTACTCTGGGACAGGTAATCAGCCCCAGCATTTT. Encoded protein: CASSYSGTGNQPQHF.

This clone came up a few times. The chain links TRBV29-1 to TRBJ2-1, with TRBD2 identical over 7 bases. Per germline, CDR1 SQVTM and CDR2 ANQGSEA. This CDR3 has 16 residues. Trimming removed 0 bases from V and 5 bases from J; junction bases left unmatched: 10. CDR3 bases: TGCAGCGTTGAAGATCTGAGTAGCGGGTTTGACAATGAGCAGTTCTTC. Amino acid sequence: CSVEDLSSGFDNEQFF.

V and J are TRBV7-2 and TRBJ1-2; TRBD1 agrees at 9 bases. The CDR3 contains 14 residues. The trim removed 3 bases at V and 7 bases at J, leaving 6 bases unmatched. Germline V CDR1 and CDR2: SGHTA, FQGNSA. In DNA, the CDR3 is TGTGCCAGCAGCTTGGACAGGGGCTCGTTTGGCTACACCTTC. Translated, it gives CASSLDRGSFGYTF.

CDR3 sequence reads: CASSRGTSGADTQYF. CDR3 DNA sequence: TGTGCCAGCAGCCGCGGGACTAGCGGGGCGGATACGCAGTATTTT. This chain links TRBV6-2 or TRBV6-3 with TRBJ2-3; 13 nucleotides match TRBD2. With 6 bases clipped from V and 6 bases from J, the junction kept 6 bases outside the gene matches. CDR1 is MNHEY, CDR2 SVGEGT, per germline. The CDR3 consists of 15 residues.

The V gene is TRBV5-8, the J gene TRBJ1-2, with D perhaps TRBD1 (5 bases). Trimming left V 5 bases short and J 1 base short, with 15 bases between. This CDR3 comprises 15 residues. Germline V CDR1 and CDR2: SGHTS, YDEGEE. The CDR3 bases are TGTGCCAGCAGGTACTCGACAGTCCTTAACTATGGCTACACCTTC. Translating it yields CASRYSTVLNYGYTF.

The chain links TRBV4-3 to TRBJ1-2, with D possibly being TRBD1 (6 bases). The V gene lost 2 bases and the J gene lost 1 base, with 11 bases spanning the gap. The CDR3 has 15 amino acids. Germline CDR1 and CDR2: LGHNA and YSLEER. CDR3 in DNA: TGCGCCAGCAGCCAACGACACAGGGATAACTATGGCTACACCTTC. Residues: CASSQRHRDNYGYTF.

The chain uses TRBV5-1 and TRBJ2-5; possibly TRBD2 for D (5 bases). V was pared by 1 base and J by 5 bases, with 9 bases between. There are 13 residues in the CDR3. Germline CDR1 is SGHRS and CDR2 is YFSETQ. The CDR3 loop is CASSLKGGETQYF. CDR3 in DNA: TGCGCCAGCAGCTTGAAAGGCGGGGAGACCCAGTACTTC.

The V call is TRBV14, the J call TRBJ1-4; D perhaps matches TRBD1 (5 bases). The V end lost 2 bases, the J end lost 8 bases, and 15 bases lay between the germline ends. The CDR3 loop spans 15 amino acids. CDR1 and CDR2 (germline): SGHDN, FVKESK. CDR3 DNA: TGTGCCAGCAGCCAATCTCAGGGTGGAGTAGAAAAACTGTTTTTT. This encodes CASSQSQGGVEKLFF.

The CDR3 here is CASSQATGSSYNSPLHF. The CDR3, as DNA: TGTGCCAGCAGCCAAGCAACAGGGAGCTCCTATAATTCACCCCTCCACTTT. The chain recombines TRBV3-1 (or the pseudogene TRBV3-2) with TRBJ1-6; the D gene is possibly TRBD1 (6 bases). The CDR3 covers 17 residues. Trimming removed 1 base at V and 0 bases at J, with 10 bases between. Looked up from germline, CDR1 is LGHDT and CDR2 is YNNKEL (reference sequence).

V and J are TRBV4-3 and TRBJ1-2, with a possible D match to TRBD1 (5 bases). Germline CDR1 LGHNA, CDR2 YSLEER. The CDR3 is made up of 17 amino acids. The germline V and J ends were trimmed by 0 bases and 0 bases, with 14 bases remaining between them. This CDR3 is CASSQDRGGRANYGYTF. The CDR3 bases are TGCGCCAGCAGCCAAGATAGGGGCGGAAGAGCTAACTATGGCTACACCTTC.

This clone has just a few counts. The chain employs TRBV3-1 (or the pseudogene TRBV3-2) and TRBJ1-2; tentatively, D is TRBD1 (5 bases). Trimming cost V 7 bases and J 2 bases, with 20 bases left between them. Germline CDR1 is LGHDT and CDR2 is YNNKEL (reference sequence). CDR3 length: 16 residues. The CDR3 loop reads CASTEGRETGNYGYTF. CDR3 in DNA: TGTGCCAGCACCGAGGGGAGGGAAACTGGGAACTATGGCTACACCTTC.

In its sample, this clone was seen a few times. The chain links TRBV7-9 to TRBJ1-6; weak D call: TRBD1 (5 bases). The CDR3 covers 14 residues. CDR1 and CDR2 (germline): SEHNR, FQNEAQ (reference sequence). Trimming stripped 5 bases from V and 7 bases from J, with 12 bases between. CDR3 coding DNA: TGTGCCAGCAGCCCCCAGGCAGGGAATTCACCCCTCCACTTT. Amino acids: CASSPQAGNSPLHF.

The CDR3 here is CASSLGQGGNTEAFF. The CDR3 region has the DNA TGTGCCAGCAGTCTAGGCCAGGGTGGGAACACTGAAGCTTTCTTT. The V call is TRBV28, the J call TRBJ1-1; D might be TRBD1 (5 bases). This CDR3 contains 15 residues. Looked up from germline, CDR1 is MDHEN and CDR2 is SYDVKM. Deletions cut 5 bases from V and 1 base from J, with 14 bases between.

V and J are TRBV6-2 or TRBV6-3 and TRBJ1-6, with D tentatively TRBD1 (6 bases). V was cut by 4 bases and J by 8 bases, with 9 bases left in between. This CDR3 is built from 13 residues. Germline assignment: CDR1 MNHEY and CDR2 SVGEGT. For the CDR3, the DNA is TGTGCCAGCAGTTTACAGGGTGATTCACCCCTCCACTTT. It encodes CASSLQGDSPLHF.

The V and J genes are TRBV6-5 and TRBJ1-2, with no clear D. The CDR3 length is 14 residues. The germline V and J ends were trimmed by 7 bases and 1 base, with 13 bases remaining between them. Germline values: CDR1 MNHEY, CDR2 SVGAGI. CDR3 sequence (DNA): TGTGCCAGCACGACACCGACTAATAACTATGGCTACACCTTC. This codes for CASTTPTNNYGYTF.

This clone showed up just a few times. The CDR3 reads CASSYDRTEAFF. CDR3 nucleotides: TGTGCCAGCAGTTACGACAGGACTGAAGCTTTCTTT. The chain is built from TRBV6-2 or TRBV6-3 and TRBJ1-1; tentatively, D is TRBD1 (6 bases). This CDR3 is built from 12 residues. V was clipped by 2 bases and J by 5 bases, with 6 bases between them. Germline CDR1 reads MNHEY; CDR2 reads SVGEGT.

The V and J genes are TRBV5-4 and TRBJ1-1, with 7 bases aligning to TRBD1. V shed 3 bases, J shed 5 bases, and the junction held 10 bases outside the gene matches. This CDR3 region has 15 residues. Per the germline V gene, CDR1 is SGHNT and CDR2 is YYREEE (reference sequence). The CDR3 loop reads CASSSEGAYGTEAFF. CDR3 bases: TGTGCCAGCAGCTCCGAGGGGGCCTACGGAACTGAAGCTTTCTTT.

J is TRBJ2-1 and V is TRBV12-5; 7 bases map to TRBD1. Per the germline V gene, CDR1 is LGHNT and CDR2 is FRNRAP. The CDR3 consists of 15 residues. Losses at the gene ends were 1 base for V and 4 bases for J; bases not matched to a gene: 4. CDR3 coding DNA: TGTGCTAGTGGTTTGGAGGGACAGAGTTACAATGAGCAGTTCTTC. Its protein is CASGLEGQSYNEQFF. Full variable domain (rest looked up from reference TRBV12-5 and TRBJ2-1): DARVTQTPRHKVTEMGQEVTMRCQPILGHNTVFWYRQTMMQGLELLAYFRNRAPLDDSGMPKDRFSAEMPDATLATLKIQPSEPRDSAVYFCASGLEGQSYNEQFFGPGTRLTVL.

The chain couples TRBV27 to TRBJ1-1; D unclear. There are 13 residues in the CDR3. Germline CDR1 MNHEY, CDR2 SMNVEV (reference sequence). Trimming took 7 bases from V and 0 from J, leaving 9 bases between them. CDR3 region: CASMVTLNTEAFF. The CDR3 DNA is TGTGCCAGCATGGTCACACTGAACACTGAAGCTTTCTTT.

V and J are TRBV7-9 and TRBJ1-5; D uncertain. The germline gives CDR1 SEHNR, CDR2 FQNEAQ (reference sequence). The CDR3 length is 14 residues. V was shortened by 3 bases and J by 3 bases, with 9 bases between the two germline ends. CDR3 sequence: CASSFGASNQPQHF. For the CDR3, the DNA is TGTGCCAGCAGCTTTGGAGCCTCCAATCAGCCCCAGCATTTT.

This clone was picked up one time. The J gene is TRBJ1-1, the V gene TRBV5-6, with D possibly being TRBD1 (6 bases). In germline, CDR1 is SGHDT, CDR2 YYEEEE. The ends were cut back, 4 bases at V and 0 bases at J, with 13 bases in the middle. This CDR3 has 15 amino acids. The DNA for the CDR3 is TGTGCCAGCAGCACGGGACAAATTATGAACACTGAAGCTTTCTTT. The encoded protein is CASSTGQIMNTEAFF.

The chain joins TRBV27 to TRBJ1-6; the D gene is possibly TRBD1 (6 bases). Germline CDR1 MNHEY, CDR2 SMNVEV (reference sequence). Trimming stripped 9 bases from V and 7 bases from J, with 19 bases between. The CDR3 loop spans 15 amino acids. The CDR3 region is CASAQGLGSNSPLHF. CDR3 sequence (DNA): TGTGCCAGTGCACAGGGTCTCGGTTCGAATTCACCCCTCCACTTT.

The chain has TRBV19 and TRBJ1-1; a weak D match, TRBD1 (6 bases). This CDR3 contains 14 residues. V shed 6 bases and J shed 0 bases, with 11 bases lying between them. Looked up from germline, CDR1 is LNHDA and CDR2 is SQIVND (reference sequence). The CDR3 nucleotides are TGTGCCAGTAGAGAGGACAGAATGAACACTGAAGCTTTCTTT. Translating it yields CASREDRMNTEAFF.